Each of the 18 T cell receptor beta chains below was sequenced from the same sample in a study of neurological immune-mediated disorders. Via MiXCR, TCRdb re-called the 5' RACE reads, giving one row per CDR3 protein. Of about 14,000 distinct CDR3 sequences in the sample, approximately 13% are singletons; the top ten hold 41%. Sample: CD8+ T cells from blood. The receptors come from a female donor with HTLV-1-associated myelopathy (HAM/TSP).

This clonotype has a count of ten or more. The chain couples TRBV11-2 to TRBJ2-2; D possibly corresponds to TRBD1 (6 bases). Trimming removed 5 bases from V and 0 bases from J, with 10 bases in between. CDR1 is SGHAT and CDR2 is FQNNGV in the germline V gene. The CDR3 runs to 15 residues. CDR3 nucleotides: TGTGCCAGCAGCCCGGGACACACGAACACCGGGGAGCTGTTTTTT. This gives the protein CASSPGHTNTGELFF.

The count of this clonotype is one. V is TRBV25-1 and J is TRBJ2-7, with D possibly TRBD2 on 7 matching bases. Trimming left V 6 bases short and J 10 bases short, with 19 bases between. The CDR3 runs 13 residues. CDR1 MGHDK and CDR2 SYGVNS come from the germline V gene. The CDR3 loop reads CASSGERGAFQYV. CDR3 bases: TGTGCCAGCAGCGGAGAACGGGGGGCCTTTCAGTACGTC.

This clonotype was observed many times. The gene calls are TRBV30 and TRBJ2-1; 12 bases are a match to TRBD2. The CDR3 has 16 residues. CDR1 is GTSNPN, CDR2 SVGIG, per germline (reference sequence). The ends lost 2 bases at V and 7 bases at J; junction bases unmatched: 9. The CDR3 nucleotides are TGTGCCTGGAGTTCTACGACTAGCGGGAGATGGAATGAGCAGTTCTTC. It specifies CAWSSTTSGRWNEQFF. Drawing the rest from reference TRBV30 and TRBJ2-1, the complete variable domain is SQTIHQWPATLVQPVGSPLSLECTVEGTSNPNLYWYRQAAGRGLQLLFYSVGIGQISSEVPQNLSASRPQDRQFILSSKKLLLSDSGFYLCAWSSTTSGRWNEQFFGPGTRLTVL.

As concerns this clonotype: A read error is possible here, since a much larger clone lies one base away. The chain links TRBV7-6 to TRBJ2-1; 10 nucleotides match TRBD1. Germline CDR1 and CDR2: SGHVS and FNYEAQ. The V and J ends lost 6 bases and 7 bases, in that order; junction bases with no gene match: 9. This CDR3 has 15 residues. CDR3 sequence: CASSPGQGGWNEQFF. CDR3 sequence (DNA): TGTGCCAGCAGTCCCGGACAGGGGGGGTGGAATGAGCAGTTCTTC.

The chain is built from TRBV4-1 and TRBJ2-3, with D maybe TRBD2 (6 bases). The CDR3 totals 18 residues. V was pared by 0 bases and J by 9 bases, with 25 bases between. CDR1 and CDR2 from the germline V gene are MGHRA and YSYEKL. The DNA of the CDR3 is TGCGCCAGCAGCCAAGATCCCCAGTCCCCAAGAGCTGGGGGGACGCAGTATTTT. This translates into CASSQDPQSPRAGGTQYF.

This clonotype has a count of ten or more. V usage is TRBV20-1 and J usage is TRBJ2-5; 8 bases are a match to TRBD2. Germline lookup yields CDR1 DFQATT and CDR2 SNEGSKA (reference sequence). The CDR3 extends over 16 amino acids. V dropped 2 bases and J dropped 0; count of bases not matched to a gene: 8. The CDR3 nucleotides are TGCAGTGCTAGAATAAGGGGCGGGGGGAACCAAGAGACCCAGTACTTC. Its translation is CSARIRGGGNQETQYF.

To note about this clonotype: At one end, the junction sequence differs from germline, possibly due to a read error. V is TRBV5-1 and J is TRBJ2-1, with TRBD1 matching 10 bases. Germline V gene sequence: CDR1 SGHRS, CDR2 YFSETQ. CDR3 length: 16 residues. In DNA, the CDR3 is TGCGCCAGCAGCTTGTTGGGACAGGGGCTGTACAATAAGCAGTTTTTC. Encoded protein: CASSLLGQGLYNKQFF.

This CDR3 is CAWSPGQGHSPLHF. The CDR3 DNA reads TGTGCCTGGAGTCCGGGACAGGGGCATTCACCCCTCCACTTT. The chain joins TRBV30 to TRBJ1-6, with TRBD1 identical over 10 bases. Losses at the gene ends were 2 bases for V and 8 bases for J; bases not matched to a gene: 3. The CDR3 is 14 amino acids. Germline V lookup: CDR1 GTSNPN, CDR2 SVGIG (reference sequence).

This clonotype was seen at least ten times. The rearrangement links TRBV20-1 to TRBJ1-2; D might be TRBD1 (6 bases). This CDR3 has 16 amino acids. Germline loops: CDR1 DFQATT, CDR2 SNEGSKA (reference sequence). The V gene lost 1 base and the J gene lost 5 bases, with 20 bases spanning the gap. CDR3 amino acids: CSARALRGGGVYGYTF. In DNA form, the CDR3 reads TGCAGTGCTAGAGCGCTACGGGGGGGCGGCGTTTATGGCTACACCTTC.

V and J are TRBV20-1 and TRBJ2-7; D not certain. V was cut by 6 bases and J by 3 bases, with 18 bases left in between. Germline CDR1 and CDR2: DFQATT and SNEGSKA (reference sequence). This CDR3 spans 14 amino acids. CDR3 sequence: CSASSLEPRYEQYF. The CDR3 DNA reads TGCAGTGCCAGCAGCTTGGAACCGCGCTACGAGCAGTACTTC.

This clonotype is labeled as medium-sized. The chain employs TRBV3-1 and TRBJ2-1, with D tentatively TRBD2 (6 bases). CDR1 LGHDT and CDR2 YNNKEL come from the germline V gene (reference sequence). V lost 0 bases, J lost 4 bases, and 10 bases lay in between. The CDR3 runs to 15 residues. The CDR3 here is CASSQDGTPYNEQFF. The CDR3 nucleotides read TGTGCCAGCAGCCAAGATGGGACTCCTTACAATGAGCAGTTCTTC.

This clonotype was counted at least ten times. V is TRBV20-1 and J is TRBJ2-5; D is perhaps TRBD1 or TRBD2 (6 bases each). Looked up from germline, CDR1 is DFQATT and CDR2 is SNEGSKA (reference sequence). This CDR3 is built from 13 residues. Trimming left V 1 base short and J 6 bases short, with 12 bases between. CDR3 sequence reads: CSARGGGGQTQYF. The DNA for the CDR3 is TGCAGTGCTAGAGGAGGAGGGGGGCAGACCCAGTACTTC.

This clonotype was observed many times. This chain links TRBV9 with TRBJ1-2; D may be TRBD1 (5 bases). Trimming pared 4 bases from V and 3 bases from J, leaving 16 bases between. This CDR3 contains 15 residues. Germline V lookup: CDR1 SGDLS, CDR2 YYNGEE. The chain's CDR3 is CASSSFGTGYYGYTF. The DNA of the CDR3 is TGTGCCAGCAGCTCCTTCGGGACCGGGTACTATGGCTACACCTTC.

A few counts support this clonotype. The J gene is TRBJ2-1, the V gene TRBV15; 9 positions agree with TRBD2. Germline V gene data show CDR1 as LNHNV and CDR2 as YYDKDF (reference sequence). CDR3 length equals 17 residues. The junction had 17 bases not matched to a gene; V was cut back by 4 bases and J by 10 bases. CDR3: CATSNPRIEREVLEQFF. CDR3 DNA: TGTGCCACCAGCAACCCCCGGATCGAGCGGGAGGTTCTAGAGCAGTTCTTC.

Ten or more counts support this clonotype. The V gene is TRBV6-2 or TRBV6-3, the J gene TRBJ2-7, with 11 bases lining up with TRBD2. Germline CDR1 and CDR2: MNHEY and SVGEGT. CDR3 length equals 18 residues. The V and J ends lost 4 bases and 6 bases, in that order; junction bases with no gene match: 17. CDR3 DNA sequence: TGTGCCAGCAGTTCGGCACTAGCGGGAGTATTGTGGGGGCGCGAGCAGTACTTC. Amino acids: CASSSALAGVLWGREQYF.

This clonotype was counted many times. The chain links TRBV7-9 to TRBJ2-7; D gene uncertain. CDR3 length: 11 residues. Germline values: CDR1 SEHNR, CDR2 FQNEAQ (reference sequence). V shed 4 bases and J shed 7 bases, with 8 bases lying between them. Written as DNA, the CDR3 is TGTGCCAGCAGCTACACTGATGAGCAGTACTTC. Translating it yields CASSYTDEQYF. Variable domain in full (rest from reference TRBV7-9 and TRBJ2-7): DTGVSQNPRHKITKRGQNVTFRCDPISEHNRLYWYRQTLGQGPEFLTYFQNEAQLEKSRLLSDRFSAERPKGSFSTLEIQRTEQGDSAMYLCASSYTDEQYFGPGTRLTVT.

This clonotype occurred many times. This chain uses TRBV20-1 with TRBJ2-7; no firm D call. The length of the CDR3 is 15 residues. V lost 1 base and J 0 bases, leaving 13 bases between the germline ends. Germline CDR1 and CDR2: DFQATT and SNEGSKA (reference sequence). The CDR3 nucleotides read TGCAGTGCTAGAGGAGTCGCCACGAGCTCCTACGAGCAGTACTTC. This encodes CSARGVATSSYEQYF.

Many counts were recorded for this clonotype. The genes are TRBV9 and TRBJ2-2; 7 bases are shared with TRBD1. The CDR3 runs to 15 residues. V shed 2 bases, J shed 6 bases, and the junction held 7 bases outside the gene matches. CDR1 SGDLS and CDR2 YYNGEE come from the germline V gene. The CDR3 sequence: CASSVSPGQAGELFF. The DNA of the CDR3 is TGTGCCAGCAGCGTTAGCCCCGGACAGGCCGGGGAGCTGTTTTTT.